These 9 T cell receptor beta chains came from one sample sequenced in a study of cytomegalovirus exposure and HLA in healthy donors. Both 60 Vbeta primers and 13 Jbeta primers went into the PCR. This table comes from immunoSEQ multiplex PCR, and its TCRdb copy is limited to in-frame clones, with some not included. The sample contains fewer than 150,000 clones, approximately 77% of which appear only once. Material: PBMCs. These receptors were collected from a man younger than 40 in good health and CMV-seronegative.

The CDR3 is CASSYSGTENTEAFF. Here the CDR3 DNA reads TGTGCCAGCAGTTACTCCGGGACAGAGAACACTGAAGCTTTCTTT. The chain is built from TRBV6-5 and TRBJ1-1; 7 nucleotides align to TRBD1. The V gene end was trimmed by 0 bases and the J gene end by 1 base; junction bases not matched to a gene: 2. The CDR3 totals 15 residues. The germline CDR1 and CDR2 sequences are MNHEY and SVGAGI.

This chain connects TRBV5-1 to TRBJ2-1; 7 bases are shared with TRBD1. Germline loops: CDR1 SGHRS, CDR2 YFSETQ. The CDR3 sequence is 15 residues long. The trim removed 1 base at V and 4 bases at J, leaving 5 bases unmatched. As DNA, the CDR3 is TGCGCCAGCAGCTTGTTGGGACAGAGATACAATGAGCAGTTCTTC. Translation: CASSLLGQRYNEQFF.

The CDR3 DNA follows: TGCAGCGTTGAAGATCGGAAGGAGGGCTATGGCTACACCTTC. Translation: CSVEDRKEGYGYTF. This rearrangement joins TRBV29-1 to TRBJ1-2; D gene ambiguous. Trimming pared 0 bases from V and 4 bases from J, leaving 12 bases between. The CDR3 runs to 14 residues. The germline V gene has CDR1 SQVTM and CDR2 ANQGSEA.

The chain links TRBV10-2 to TRBJ2-1; 12 bases match TRBD1. The CDR3 extends over 16 amino acids. From germline, CDR1 is WSHSY and CDR2 SAAADI. Germline trimming cut 0 bases from V and 12 bases from J; bases unmatched to any gene: 9. Written as DNA, the CDR3 is TGCGCCAGCAGTGAGTCGGGGACAGGGGGCGAATCAGGGCAGTTCTTC. It is translated as CASSESGTGGESGQFF.

This clone was picked up a small number of times. J is TRBJ2-1 and V is TRBV10-3; 8 bases are a match to TRBD1. Germline V gene sequence: CDR1 ENHRY, CDR2 SYGVKD. The ends lost 4 bases at V and 10 bases at J; junction bases unmatched: 6. CDR3 size: 13 residues. CDR3 sequence (DNA): TGTGCCATCAGTGGAGAACAGGGGGGCGAGCAGTTCTTC. As protein: CAISGEQGGEQFF.

The rearrangement uses TRBV25-1 and TRBJ2-3; 8 positions agree with TRBD1. Germline assignment: CDR1 MGHDK and CDR2 SYGVNS. The CDR3 is 14 amino acids. The ends lost 3 bases at V and 4 bases at J; junction bases unmatched: 3. CDR3 nucleotide sequence: TGTGCCAGCAGTGAGGTGGACAGGGCAGATACGCAGTATTTT. This gives the protein CASSEVDRADTQYF.

This sequence joins TRBV6-6 and TRBJ2-7, with D maybe TRBD1 (6 bases). The germline V and J ends were trimmed by 3 bases and 0 bases, with 15 bases remaining between them. CDR1 and CDR2 from the germline V gene are MNHNY and SVGAGI (reference sequence). This CDR3 is 16 amino acids long. CDR3 sequence: CASSYPRQEDSYEQYF. CDR3 in DNA: TGTGCCAGCAGTTATCCCCGACAGGAAGACTCCTACGAGCAGTACTTC.

This clone was seen only once. The chain links TRBV2 to TRBJ2-3; 10 bases are a match to TRBD2. There are 15 residues in the CDR3. With 2 bases clipped from V and 6 bases from J, the junction kept 5 bases outside the gene matches. The germline CDR1 and CDR2 sequences are SNHLY and FYNNEI. The CDR3 loop is CASSESGRAWDTQYF. The CDR3 bases are TGTGCCAGCAGTGAAAGCGGGAGGGCCTGGGATACGCAGTATTTT.

The chain joins TRBV7-3 to TRBJ2-1, with TRBD2 matching 7 bases. Germline V gives CDR1 SGHTA, CDR2 FQGTGA. With V trimmed by 2 bases and J by 6 bases, 10 bases remained unmatched. The CDR3 has 16 amino acids. Here the CDR3 DNA reads TGTGCCAGCAGCTTAGGTGGCGGGAGCCGGCGCAATGAGCAGTTCTTC. It translates to CASSLGGGSRRNEQFF.